This TCR beta chain was identified in a study of OX40 agonist ivuxolimab in advanced cancers. On the study more broadly: Allowance was made for prior anti-PD-1, anti-PD-L1 or anti-CTLA-4 therapy, and roughly 40% had some.

CDR1 MDHEN and CDR2 SYDVKM come from the germline V gene. The CDR3 is made up of 15 amino acids. V lost 6 bases to trimming and J lost 7 bases; unmatched junction nucleotides: 9. Profiling relied on immunoSEQ multiplex PCR, and the TCRdb table lists in-frame clones only, not all of them. Here the sample spans about 57,000 clones, about 93% being singletons. Sequenced here: CD4+ or CD8+ T cells sorted from blood, sampled in a trial of the OX40 agonist ivuxolimab. The TCR was taken from an adult with an advanced solid tumor such as melanoma, head and neck, liver or kidney cancer. The genes are TRBV28 and TRBJ2-1; TRBD2 agrees at 10 bases. CDR3 DNA: TGTGCCAGCAGCCCCGGGACTAGCGTATCAAATGAGCAGTTCTTC. Amino acid sequence: CASSPGTSVSNEQFF.